Listed here is a single T cell receptor beta chain. Its matching antigen is unknown. This CDR3 has 12 residues. Between the trimmed V and J ends, which lost 5 bases and 2 bases, there was a span of 6 bases. The germline V gene encodes CDR1 MNHNY and CDR2 SVGAGI (reference sequence). Uncontrolled infections, other autoimmune diseases, pregnancy or lactation barred patients from enrollment. Amplification of TCR beta CDR3 regions used RNA transcripts. Following a first-round RT-PCR that used HTBI primers, a second-round multiplex PCR was carried out. TCRdb passed the multiplex PCR reads through MiXCR, listing each CDR3 protein once. The sample has some 250,000 distinct CDR3 sequences; around 50% are singletons. The sample comes from a study of Graves' ophthalmopathy and Graves' hyperthyroidism. Overall study findings and caveats: Using 13 signatures, a model distinguished ophthalmopathy from stable hyperthyroidism, reaching around 86% sensitivity and approximately 81% specificity. The model forecast ophthalmopathy progression, reaching roughly 70% sensitivity and around 72% specificity. Most expanded clonotypes from thyroid (those above 0.001 frequency) were also found in blood.

This chain uses TRBV6-6 with TRBJ1-1; D uncertain. The TCR was taken from an adult man with Graves' ophthalmopathy. Sequenced material: peripheral blood. CDR3 DNA sequence: TGTGCCAGCAGTCACACCAACACTGAAGCTTTCTTT. Translation gives CASSHTNTEAFF.